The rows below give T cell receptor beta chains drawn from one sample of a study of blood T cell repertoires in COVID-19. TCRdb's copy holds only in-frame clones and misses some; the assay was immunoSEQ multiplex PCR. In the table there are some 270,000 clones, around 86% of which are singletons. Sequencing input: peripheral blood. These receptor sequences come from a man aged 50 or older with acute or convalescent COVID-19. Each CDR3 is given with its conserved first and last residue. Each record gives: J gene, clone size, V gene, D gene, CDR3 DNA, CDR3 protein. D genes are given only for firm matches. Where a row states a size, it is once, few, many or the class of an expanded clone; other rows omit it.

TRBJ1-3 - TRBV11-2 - TGTGCCAGCAGCTCCACCCCATGGGGGGAAACCATATATTTT CASSSTPWGETIYF
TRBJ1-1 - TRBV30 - TGTGCCTGGAAGTTTTTTGGGGCAGGGGAAGCTTTCTTT CAWKFFGAGEAFF
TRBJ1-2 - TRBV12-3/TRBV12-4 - TGTGCCAGCACCGCGGCGGGTGGCTACACCTTC CASTAAGGYTF
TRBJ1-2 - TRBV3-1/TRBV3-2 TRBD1 TGTGCCAGCAGCCAAGGCTGGGGACAGGCGTTCTATGGCTACACCTTC CASSQGWGQAFYGYTF
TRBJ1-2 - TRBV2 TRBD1 TGTGCCAGCAGAGAACCGACAGGGAGTTACTATGGCTACACCTTC CASREPTGSYYGYTF
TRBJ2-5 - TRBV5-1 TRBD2 TGCGCCAGCAGCCCGGGGGGACTAGCGGGGCAAGAGACCCAGTACTTC CASSPGGLAGQETQYF
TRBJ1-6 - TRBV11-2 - TGTGCCAGCAGCAGAGGGCCTCGCTCACCCCTCCACTTT CASSRGPRSPLHF
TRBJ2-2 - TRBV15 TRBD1 TGTGCCACCAGCAGAGGGGACAGGGACACCGGGGAGCTGTTTTTT CATSRGDRDTGELFF
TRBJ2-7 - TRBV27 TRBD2 TGTGCCAGCAGTTCATCCGGGACTAGATACGAGCAGTACTTC CASSSSGTRYEQYF
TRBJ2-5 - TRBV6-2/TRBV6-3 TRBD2 TGTGCCAGCAGTTACTCCGGGACTAGAAGAGAGACCCAGTACTTC CASSYSGTRRETQYF
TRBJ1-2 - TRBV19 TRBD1 TGTGCCAGTATGACAGGGATTTATGGCTACACCTTC CASMTGIYGYTF
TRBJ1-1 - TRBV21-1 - TGTGCCAGCAGCAAAGCGGACAGGGTTTTGAACACTGAAGCTTTCTTT CASSKADRVLNTEAFF
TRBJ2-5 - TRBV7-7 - TGTGCTAGCAGCTTAGGGTTGGGGGGGCCAGAGACCCAGTACTTC CASSLGLGGPETQYF
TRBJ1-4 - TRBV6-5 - TGTGCCAGCAGTTCCGGGACTCAGCAAAAACTGTTTTTT CASSSGTQQKLFF
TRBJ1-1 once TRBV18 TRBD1 TGTGCCAGCTCACCTGCGGGACAGCTGAACACTGAAGCTTTCTTT CASSPAGQLNTEAFF
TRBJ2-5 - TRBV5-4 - TGTGCCAGCAGCCCGACAGGAGAAGAGACCCAGTACTTC CASSPTGEETQYF
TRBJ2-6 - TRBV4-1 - TGCGCCAGCAGCCAAGAGGGCTTAGGCTCTGGGGCCAACGTCCTGACTTTC CASSQEGLGSGANVLTF
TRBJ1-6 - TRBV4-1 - TGCGCCAGCAGCCAAGAGGTGTCGGTAAATTCACCCCTCCACTTT CASSQEVSVNSPLHF
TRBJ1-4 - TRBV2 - TGTGCCAGCAGTGATAAGAGGCAGGCGGGTGAAAAACTGTTTTTT CASSDKRQAGEKLFF
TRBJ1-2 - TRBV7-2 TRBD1 TGTGCCAGCAGCTTCGCCTGGACAGGGAACTATGGCTACACCTTC CASSFAWTGNYGYTF
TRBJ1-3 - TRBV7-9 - TGTGCCAGCAGCTTAACAACCGGGAGCGCCATATATTTT CASSLTTGSAIYF
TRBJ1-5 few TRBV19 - TGTGCCAGTAGTCAGGGTCAGCCCCAGCATTTT CASSQGQPQHF
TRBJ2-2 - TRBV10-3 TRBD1 TGTGCCATCAGGCCCACAGGGGGCAGCGGGGAGCTGTTTTTT CAIRPTGGSGELFF
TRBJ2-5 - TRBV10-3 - TGTGCCATCAGTGAGTCGGTGGCAGGTCGAGAGACCCAGTACTTC CAISESVAGRETQYF
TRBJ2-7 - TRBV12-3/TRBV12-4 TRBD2 TGTGCCAGCGAGCGGAGCGGGGTGTACGAGCAGTACTTC CASERSGVYEQYF
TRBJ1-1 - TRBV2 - TGTGCCAGCCGGAGGGTTATGAGGGGAACTGAAGCTTTCTTT CASRRVMRGTEAFF
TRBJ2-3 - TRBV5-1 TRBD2 TGCGCCAGCAGCTTGTGGCTAGCGGGCGCAGATACGCAGTATTTT CASSLWLAGADTQYF
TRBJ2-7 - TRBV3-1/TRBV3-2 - TGTGCCAGCAGGATGTTACCCGGGGAGGAGCAGTACTTC CASRMLPGEEQYF
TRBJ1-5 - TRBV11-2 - TGTGCCAGCAGCTTAGAACCCCTCTCGGCCCAGCATTTT CASSLEPLSAQHF
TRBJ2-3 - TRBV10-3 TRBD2 TGTGCCAGCAAGATAGCGGGGGGCACAGATACGCAGTATTTT CASKIAGGTDTQYF
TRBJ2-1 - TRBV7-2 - TGTGCCAGCAGCTCACTTCCGAGCTCCTACAATGAGCAGTTCTTC CASSSLPSSYNEQFF
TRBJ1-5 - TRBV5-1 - TGCGCCAGCAGCTTGTCGGACTTCAATCAGCCCCAGCATTTT CASSLSDFNQPQHF
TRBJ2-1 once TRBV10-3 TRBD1 TGTGCCATCAGTGAGGGGGGACAGGGGGTAAATGAGCAGTTCTTC CAISEGGQGVNEQFF
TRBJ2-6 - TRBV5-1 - TGCGCCAGCAGCTTGGCAGGGGCAGGGGCCAACGTCCTGACTTTC CASSLAGAGANVLTF
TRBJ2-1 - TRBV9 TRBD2 TGTGCCAGCGATCCGGACGCGGGGGTTTACAATGAGCAGTTCTTC CASDPDAGVYNEQFF
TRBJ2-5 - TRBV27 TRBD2 TGTGCCAGCAGTCTCCGACTAGCGGAGACCCAGTACTTC CASSLRLAETQYF
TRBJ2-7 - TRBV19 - TGTGCCAGTAGTCGCACGCGGGACTCCTACGAGCAGTACTTC CASSRTRDSYEQYF
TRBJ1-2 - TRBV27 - TGTGCCAGCAGTTTTGGAGGGACGCATAACTATGGCTACACCTTC CASSFGGTHNYGYTF
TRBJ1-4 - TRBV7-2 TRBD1 TGTGCCAGCAGCAAGGGACAGGGCGAAAAACTGTTTTTT CASSKGQGEKLFF
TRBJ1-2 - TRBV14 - TGTGCCAGCAGCCCTTTTATGTCGCGGGGAACCTCCAACTATGGCTACACCTTC CASSPFMSRGTSNYGYTF
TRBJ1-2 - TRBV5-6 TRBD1 TGTGCCAGCAGATCCTCACAGGGGCTGTATGGCTACACCTTC CASRSSQGLYGYTF
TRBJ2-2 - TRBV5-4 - TGTGCCAAGGGGGACACCAACACCGGGGAGCTGTTTTTT CAKGDTNTGELFF
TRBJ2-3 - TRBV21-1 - TGTGCCAGCAGAAGACAGGTTACTTGCACAGATACGCAGTATTTT CASRRQVTCTDTQYF
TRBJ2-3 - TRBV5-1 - TGCGCCAGCAGCCTACGACAAAGGACAGATACGCAGTATTTT CASSLRQRTDTQYF
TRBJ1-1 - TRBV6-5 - TGTGCCAGCAGCAAGGACAGACAGAACACTGAAGCTTTCTTT CASSKDRQNTEAFF
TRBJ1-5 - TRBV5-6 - TGTGCCAGCAGCCGTCCGGATCAGCCCCAGCATTTT CASSRPDQPQHF
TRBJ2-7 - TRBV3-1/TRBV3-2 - TGTGCCAGCAGCCAAGACTCAGACAGGAGTGAGCAGTACTTC CASSQDSDRSEQYF
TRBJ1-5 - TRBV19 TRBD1 TGTGCCAGTAGTTTCCCGGACAGGGCGTGGAGAAGTAGCAATCAGCCCCAGCATTTT CASSFPDRAWRSSNQPQHF
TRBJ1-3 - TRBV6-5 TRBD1 TGTGCCAGCCACCCCGACAGGGGCTCTGGAAACACCATATATTTT CASHPDRGSGNTIYF
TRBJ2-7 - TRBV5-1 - TGCGCCAGCAGCTTGGCAGGGACTTACGAGCAGTACTTC CASSLAGTYEQYF
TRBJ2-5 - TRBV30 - TGTGCCTGGAAACTAACGGAGACCCAGTACTTC CAWKLTETQYF
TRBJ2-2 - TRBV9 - TGTGCCAGCAGCGTGGACAGCAACACCGGGGAGCTGTTTTTT CASSVDSNTGELFF
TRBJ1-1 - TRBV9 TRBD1 TGTGCCAGCAGCGCGGGAGGGGGCATGAACACTGAAGCTTTCTTT CASSAGGGMNTEAFF